This TCR beta chain was documented in a study of blood T cell repertoires in COVID-19. Generated by immunoSEQ multiplex PCR, the TCRdb table keeps only in-frame clones and is missing some. The data contain some 150,000 clones, about 86% of them singletons. The CDR3 totals 14 residues. Trimming left V 0 bases short and J 7 bases short, with 12 bases between. CDR1 is MNHEY and CDR2 is SVGAGI in the germline V gene. Sequenced: peripheral blood. The chain is built from TRBV6-5 and TRBJ1-2; tentative D call: TRBD1 (5 bases). This TCR came from a woman aged 55-69 years with acute or convalescent COVID-19. The DNA of the CDR3 is TGTGCCAGCAGTTACTCGTTGCAGGGCGCTGGCTACACCTTC. This sequence encodes CASSYSLQGAGYTF.